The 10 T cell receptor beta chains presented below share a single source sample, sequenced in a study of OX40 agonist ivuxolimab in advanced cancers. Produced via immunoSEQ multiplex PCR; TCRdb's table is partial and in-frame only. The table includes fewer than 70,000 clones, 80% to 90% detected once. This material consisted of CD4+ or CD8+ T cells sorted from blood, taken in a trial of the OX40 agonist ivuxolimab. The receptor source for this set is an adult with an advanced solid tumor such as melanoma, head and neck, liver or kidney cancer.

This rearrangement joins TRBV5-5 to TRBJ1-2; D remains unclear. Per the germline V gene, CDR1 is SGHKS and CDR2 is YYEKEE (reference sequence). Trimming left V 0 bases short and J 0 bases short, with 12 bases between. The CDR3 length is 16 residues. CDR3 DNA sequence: TGTGCCAGCAGCTTGGGGGGAGGCCTTACTAACTATGGCTACACCTTC. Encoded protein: CASSLGGGLTNYGYTF.

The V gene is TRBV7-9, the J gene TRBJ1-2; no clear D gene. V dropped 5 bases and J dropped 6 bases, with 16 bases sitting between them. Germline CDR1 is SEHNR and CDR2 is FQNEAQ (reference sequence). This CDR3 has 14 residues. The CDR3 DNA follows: TGTGCCAGCAGCCCCGATCATGGTTTTAATGGCTACACCTTC. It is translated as CASSPDHGFNGYTF. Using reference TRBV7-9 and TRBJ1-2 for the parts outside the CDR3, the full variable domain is DTGVSQNPRHKITKRGQNVTFRCDPISEHNRLYWYRQTLGQGPEFLTYFQNEAQLEKSRLLSDRFSAERPKGSFSTLEIQRTEQGDSAMYLCASSPDHGFNGYTFGSGTRLTVV.

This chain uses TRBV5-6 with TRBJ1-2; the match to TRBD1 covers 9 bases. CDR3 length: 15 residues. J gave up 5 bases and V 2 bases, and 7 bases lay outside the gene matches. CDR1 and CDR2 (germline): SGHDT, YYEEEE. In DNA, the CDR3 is TGTGCCAGCAGCTTCTTGGACAGGGGTGGTTATGGCTACACCTTC. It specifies CASSFLDRGGYGYTF.

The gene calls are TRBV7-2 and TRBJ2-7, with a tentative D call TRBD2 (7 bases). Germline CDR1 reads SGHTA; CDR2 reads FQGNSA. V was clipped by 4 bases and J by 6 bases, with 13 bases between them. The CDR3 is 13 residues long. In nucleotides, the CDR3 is TGTGCCAGCAGCTCATGGGGGGGCGGCGAGCAGTACTTC. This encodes CASSSWGGGEQYF.

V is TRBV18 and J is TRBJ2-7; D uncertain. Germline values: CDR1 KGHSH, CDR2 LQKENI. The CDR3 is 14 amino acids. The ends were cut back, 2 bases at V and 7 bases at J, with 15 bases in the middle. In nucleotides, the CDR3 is TGTGCCAGCTCACCAAATCCCTCCGCCCGGGAGCAGTACTTC. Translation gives CASSPNPSAREQYF.

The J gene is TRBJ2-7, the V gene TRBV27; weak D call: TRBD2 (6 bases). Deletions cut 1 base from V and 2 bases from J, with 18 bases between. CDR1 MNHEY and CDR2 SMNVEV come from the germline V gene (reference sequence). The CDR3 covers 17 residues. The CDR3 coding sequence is TGTGCCAGCAGTTTATGGGGTGGGGGGATGAGCGCCTACGAGCAGTACTTC. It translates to CASSLWGGGMSAYEQYF.

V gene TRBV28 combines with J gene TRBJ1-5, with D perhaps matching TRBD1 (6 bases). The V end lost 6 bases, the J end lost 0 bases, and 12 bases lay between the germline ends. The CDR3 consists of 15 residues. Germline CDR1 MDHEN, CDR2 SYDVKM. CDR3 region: CASRRTAPSNQPQHF. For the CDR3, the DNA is TGTGCCAGCAGAAGGACAGCTCCTAGCAATCAGCCCCAGCATTTT.

CDR3 nucleotide sequence: TGCGCCAGCAGCCGTCTATCCTCATTCGATGCCGGGGAGCTGTTTTTT. It is translated as CASSRLSSFDAGELFF. The V call is TRBV5-1, the J call TRBJ2-2, with D hard to call. This CDR3 region has 16 residues. The V end was cut by 4 bases, the J end by 6 bases, with 19 bases between. Germline CDR1 is SGHRS and CDR2 is YFSETQ. Together with reference TRBV5-1 and TRBJ2-2, the CDR3 gives the full variable domain: KAGVTQTPRYLIKTRGQQVTLSCSPISGHRSVSWYQQTPGQGLQFLFEYFSETQRNKGNFPGRFSGRQFSNSRSEMNVSTLELGDSALYLCASSRLSSFDAGELFFGEGSRLTVL.

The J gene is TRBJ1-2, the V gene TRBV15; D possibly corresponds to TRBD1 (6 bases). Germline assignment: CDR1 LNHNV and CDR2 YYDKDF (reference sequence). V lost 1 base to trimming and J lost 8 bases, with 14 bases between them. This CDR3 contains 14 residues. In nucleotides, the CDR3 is TGTGCCACCAGCAGAGGCTCCAGGGGAGGCGGCTACACCTTC. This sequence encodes CATSRGSRGGGYTF.

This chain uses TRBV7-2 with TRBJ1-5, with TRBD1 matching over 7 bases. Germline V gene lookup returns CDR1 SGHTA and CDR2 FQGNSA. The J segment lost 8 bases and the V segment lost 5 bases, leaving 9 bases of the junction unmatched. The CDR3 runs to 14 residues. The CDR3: CASSAQTGTEPQHF. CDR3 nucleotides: TGTGCCAGCAGCGCCCAGACAGGGACGGAGCCCCAGCATTTT.